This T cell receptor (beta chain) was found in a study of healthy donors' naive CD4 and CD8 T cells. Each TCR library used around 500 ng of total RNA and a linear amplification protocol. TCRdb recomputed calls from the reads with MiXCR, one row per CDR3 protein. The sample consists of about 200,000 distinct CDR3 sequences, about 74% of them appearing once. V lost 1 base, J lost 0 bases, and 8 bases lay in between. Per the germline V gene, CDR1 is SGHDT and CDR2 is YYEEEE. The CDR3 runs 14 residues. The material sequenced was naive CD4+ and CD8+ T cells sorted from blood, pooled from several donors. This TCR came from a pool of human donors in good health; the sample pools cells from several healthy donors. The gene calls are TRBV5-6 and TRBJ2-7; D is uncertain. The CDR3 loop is CASSLTRFSYEQYF. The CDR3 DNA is TGTGCCAGCAGCTTGACCAGATTCTCCTACGAGCAGTACTTC.